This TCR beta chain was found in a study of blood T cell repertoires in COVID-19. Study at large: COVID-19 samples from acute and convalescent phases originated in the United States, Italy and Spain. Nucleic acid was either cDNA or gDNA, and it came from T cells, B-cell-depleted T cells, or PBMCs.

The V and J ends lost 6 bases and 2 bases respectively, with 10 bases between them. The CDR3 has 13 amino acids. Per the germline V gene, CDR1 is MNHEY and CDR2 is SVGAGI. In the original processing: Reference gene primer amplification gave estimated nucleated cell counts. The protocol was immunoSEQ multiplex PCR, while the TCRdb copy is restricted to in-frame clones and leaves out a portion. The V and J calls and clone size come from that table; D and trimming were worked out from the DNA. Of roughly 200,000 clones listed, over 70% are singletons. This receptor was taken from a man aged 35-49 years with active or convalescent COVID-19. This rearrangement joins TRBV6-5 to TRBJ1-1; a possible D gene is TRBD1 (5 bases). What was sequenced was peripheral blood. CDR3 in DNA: TGTGCCAGCAGGAAACAGGTCAACACTGAAGCTTTCTTT. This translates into CASRKQVNTEAFF.